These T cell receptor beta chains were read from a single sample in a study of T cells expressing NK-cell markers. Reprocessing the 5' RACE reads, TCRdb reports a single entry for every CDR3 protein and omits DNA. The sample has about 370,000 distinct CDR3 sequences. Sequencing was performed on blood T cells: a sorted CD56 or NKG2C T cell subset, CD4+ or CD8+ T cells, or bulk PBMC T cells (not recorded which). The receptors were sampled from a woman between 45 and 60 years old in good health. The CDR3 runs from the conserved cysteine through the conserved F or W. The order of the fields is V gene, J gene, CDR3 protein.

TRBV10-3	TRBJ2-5	CAIIGTREETQYF
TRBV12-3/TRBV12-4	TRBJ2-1	CASSSTPNEQFF
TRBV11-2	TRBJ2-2	CASSLDGVATGELFF
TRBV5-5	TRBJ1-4	CASSLGGTVGIEKLFF
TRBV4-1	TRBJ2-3	CASSQAGDPDTQYF
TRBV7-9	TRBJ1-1	CASTSLRSNTEAFF
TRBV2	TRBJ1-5	CASRGQIYSNQPQHF
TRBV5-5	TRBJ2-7	CASSLVGASSYEQYF
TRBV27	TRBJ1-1	CASSSRVSGVEAFF
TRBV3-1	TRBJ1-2	CASSRFGQGAWGYTF
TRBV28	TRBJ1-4	CASGGGGEKLFF
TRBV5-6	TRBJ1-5	CASSSQGVPNQPQHF
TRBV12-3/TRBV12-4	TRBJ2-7	CASSRAAGIDEQYF
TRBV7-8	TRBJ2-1	CASSSPFGGGGLGEQFF
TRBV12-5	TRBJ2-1	CASGYGVNEQFF
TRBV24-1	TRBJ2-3	CATSDWTGGRTDTQYF
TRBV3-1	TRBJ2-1	CASSQITSGKVNEQFF
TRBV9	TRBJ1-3	CASSVAEGRNTIYF
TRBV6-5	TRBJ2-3	CASSRPRRLAGLTDTQYF
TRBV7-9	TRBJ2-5	CASSLEMVETQYF
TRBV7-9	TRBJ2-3	CASSLAKGTDTQYF
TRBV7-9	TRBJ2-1	CASSSILEVDSRIATYNEQFF
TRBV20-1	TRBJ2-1	CSAKPTGLGFYEQFF
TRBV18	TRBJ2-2	CASSPGQARGTGELFF
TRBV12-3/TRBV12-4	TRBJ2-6	CASSPSPGRSGANVLTF
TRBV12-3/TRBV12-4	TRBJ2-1	CASSLFGPRDEQFF
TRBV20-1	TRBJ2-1	CSARDPAGISYNEQFF
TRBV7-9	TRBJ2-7	CASSLAGAGEQYF
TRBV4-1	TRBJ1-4	CASSRESSREKLFF
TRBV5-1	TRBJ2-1	CASSPQGRGSSYNEQFF
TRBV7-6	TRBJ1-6	CASRVPGQNSPLHF
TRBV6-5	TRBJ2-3	CASTTQPGLATDTQYF
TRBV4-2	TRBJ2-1	CASSERNEQFF
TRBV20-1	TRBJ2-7	CSARDKVVKEQYF
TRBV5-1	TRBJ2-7	CASSLYARIIDEQYF
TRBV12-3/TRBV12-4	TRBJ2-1	CASSLATSGSSEQFF
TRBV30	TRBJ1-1	CAWRYQGGGTEAFF
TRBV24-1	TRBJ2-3	CATSEQGIVTDTQYF
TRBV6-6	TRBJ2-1	CASSYSRTGGISYNEQFF
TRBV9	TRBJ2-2	CASSGYSGSIGELFF
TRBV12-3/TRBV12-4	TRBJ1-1	CASRHIRDRVNTEAFF
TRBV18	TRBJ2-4	CASSPTTGFEYF
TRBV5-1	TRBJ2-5	CASSKKAQQETQYF
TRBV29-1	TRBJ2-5	CSVPSGRETQYF
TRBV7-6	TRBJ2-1	CASRATGRDEQFF
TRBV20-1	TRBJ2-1	CSAEGLAGHEQFF
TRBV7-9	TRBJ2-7	CASSLPGGGASYEQYF
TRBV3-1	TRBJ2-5	CASSPHLGIETQYF
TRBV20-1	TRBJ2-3	CSASGSLGSSTDTQYF
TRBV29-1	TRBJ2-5	CSVGLQGRETQYF
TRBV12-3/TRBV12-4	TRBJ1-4	CASSPPGMGEKLFF
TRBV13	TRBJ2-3	CASSSRQETHTDTQYF